The present T cell receptor (beta chain) was sequenced within a study of blood T cells in healthy people across ages. The V and J ends lost 8 bases and 1 base respectively, with 9 bases between them. Germline loops: CDR1 SQVTM, CDR2 ANQGSEA. The CDR3 totals 11 residues. This clonotype was seen a few times. A sample-barcoded 5' primer and a J-beta primer mix were used in a second PCR of roughly 7 to 11 cycles. MiXCR, run by TCRdb on the 5' RACE reads, gives a single entry per CDR3 protein. The table lists approximately 400,000 distinct CDR3 sequences, about 55% of them singletons. The sequence was obtained from a man aged 60 to 75 in good health. Specimen: blood. V gene TRBV29-1 combines with J gene TRBJ2-7; D is unresolved. CDR3 protein: CSILGSYEQYF. CDR3 DNA: TGCAGCATCCTAGGGTCCTACGAGCAGTACTTC.